Sequencing of this TCR beta chain was carried out in a study of blood T cell repertoires in COVID-19. Study in general: Specimens from acute and convalescent COVID-19 originated in the United States, Italy and Spain. The analysed material was cDNA or gDNA that came from T cells, B-cell-depleted T cells, or PBMCs.

This clone was detected a few times. While infection was still active, Seattle patients were enrolled and then followed longitudinally. In the original processing: Amplification of reference gene primers was used by the study to estimate nucleated cell counts. Repertoires were generated with immunoSEQ multiplex PCR, while TCRdb's copy carries only in-frame clones and drops some. The D gene and trimming were derived from the DNA, and the V and J assignments and clone size from that table. The sample lists 150,000 to 250,000 clones, about 93% occurring once. Germline CDR1 reads MNHEY; CDR2 reads SVGAGI. The junction had 9 bases not matched to a gene; V was cut back by 11 bases and J by 6 bases. The CDR3 is 13 amino acids.

The chain is built from TRBV6-5 and TRBJ2-1, with TRBD1 matching over 8 bases. The sequenced sample consisted of peripheral blood. The receptor was derived from a young man with COVID-19, enrolled during active disease. CDR3 DNA: TGTGCCCCTAGGGGCAGGGGGCGCAATGAGCAGTTCTTC. Amino acids: CAPRGRGRNEQFF.